This T cell receptor (beta chain) was sequenced during a study of T-cell memory formation after mild COVID-19. Germline CDR1 and CDR2: SGHRS and YFSETQ. There are 14 residues in the CDR3. Germline trimming cut 5 bases from V and 8 bases from J; bases unmatched to any gene: 9. TCRdb fed the 5' RACE reads into MiXCR, producing one record per CDR3 protein. The data show 550,000 to 600,000 distinct CDR3 sequences, with about 20% seen just once and 7% to 9% held by the top ten. The receptor was derived from an adult woman who had mild COVID-19 (a few samples of this study predate the infection). Cell type and time point are not known. The V and J genes are TRBV5-1 and TRBJ2-1, with TRBD2 identical over 8 bases. The sequenced sample was PBMCs or a T cell subset sorted from them (not recorded which). CDR3 region: CASSLSGSFYEQFF. CDR3 in DNA: TGCGCCAGCAGTTTAAGCGGGAGTTTTTATGAGCAGTTCTTC. Supplemented by reference TRBV5-1 and TRBJ2-1, the full variable domain reads KAGVTQTPRYLIKTRGQQVTLSCSPISGHRSVSWYQQTPGQGLQFLFEYFSETQRNKGNFPGRFSGRQFSNSRSEMNVSTLELGDSALYLCASSLSGSFYEQFFGPGTRLTVL.